Presented here are 11 T cell receptor beta chains from one specimen sequenced in a study of shared clonotypes between healthy human individuals. Sequencing was performed with immunoSEQ multiplex PCR; in TCRdb, only in-frame clones are kept and a portion is missing. This sample has approximately 1.1 million clones, with 78% found just once. Sequencing was done on a sample of memory CD4+ T cells from PBMCs. Specified subset: CD45RA-negative fraction. The receptors come from a man in his late teens or twenties in good health. Some clones in this sample may be carry-over from other donors' samples.

The sample holds one count of this clone. This rearrangement joins TRBV11-2 to TRBJ1-3; D ambiguous. The CDR3 sequence is 16 residues long. V was clipped by 2 bases and J by 0 bases, with 11 bases between them. Germline lookup yields CDR1 SGHAT and CDR2 FQNNGV. The CDR3 here is CASSLSSDISGNTIYF. The CDR3 DNA reads TGTGCCAGCAGCTTAAGCAGCGATATCTCTGGAAACACCATATATTTT.

The gene calls are TRBV19 and TRBJ1-2, with 7 bases that match TRBD1. V was clipped by 7 bases and J by 0 bases; unmatched bases: 8. This CDR3 is 15 amino acids long. Germline V lookup: CDR1 LNHDA, CDR2 SQIVND (reference sequence). The CDR3 protein is CASTSSTGSNYGYTF. The CDR3 DNA reads TGTGCCAGTACGTCGTCGACAGGGTCTAACTATGGCTACACCTTC.

V is TRBV27 and J is TRBJ2-7; the match to TRBD2 covers 7 bases. CDR3 length equals 16 residues. The J segment lost 1 base and the V segment lost 7 bases, leaving 13 bases of the junction unmatched. Germline V gene sequence: CDR1 MNHEY, CDR2 SMNVEV (reference sequence). The CDR3 here is CASKLGGGRTSYEQYF. CDR3 sequence (DNA): TGTGCCAGCAAACTCGGGGGAGGGCGTACTTCCTACGAGCAGTACTTC.

The chain is built from TRBV29-1 and TRBJ2-1; 13 positions match TRBD2. This CDR3 region has 16 residues. V shed 7 bases, J shed 10 bases, and the junction held 16 bases outside the gene matches. The germline V gene encodes CDR1 SQVTM and CDR2 ANQGSEA. This CDR3 reads CSGTMAGLAGEEEQFF. The CDR3 DNA reads as TGCAGCGGAACTATGGCAGGACTAGCGGGAGAGGAGGAGCAGTTCTTC.

Points on this clone: One end of the junction varies from germline; a read error may be responsible. The rearrangement uses TRBV2 and TRBJ2-1, with a possible D match to TRBD1 (6 bases). Germline CDR1 SNHLY, CDR2 FYNNEI. This CDR3 region has 12 residues. CDR3 coding DNA: TGTGCCAGCAGTTGGACAGACACAGGGACGCTCTTC. Amino acids: CASSWTDTGTLF. Combining the CDR3 with reference TRBV2 and TRBJ2-1 gives the whole variable domain EPEVTQTPSHQVTQMGQEVILRCVPISNHLYFYWYRQILGQKVEFLVSFYNNEISEKSEIFDDQFSVERPDGSNFTLKIRSTKLEDSAMYFCASSWTDTGTLFGPGTRLTVL.

The CDR3 DNA is TGTGCCAGCAGCTTGTTTAAGGGACAGGGGTACAATGAGCAGTTCTTC. Translated: CASSLFKGQGYNEQFF. This chain connects TRBV5-8 to TRBJ2-1; 10 bases align to TRBD1. The CDR3 sequence is 16 residues long. Germline V gene data show CDR1 as SGHTS and CDR2 as YDEGEE. J gave up 4 bases and V 1 base, and 5 bases lay outside the gene matches.

This clone was found a few times. This rearrangement joins TRBV11-3 to TRBJ2-7; a weak D match, TRBD1 (6 bases). Trimming left V 5 bases short and J 0 bases short, with 11 bases between. The CDR3 contains 14 residues. Germline CDR1 is SGHNT and CDR2 is YENEEA. This chain's CDR3 is CASSQQGSSYEQYF. In DNA, the CDR3 is TGTGCCAGCAGCCAACAGGGCAGCTCCTACGAGCAGTACTTC.

V and J are TRBV6-7 and TRBJ2-7; D is ambiguous. TRBV6-7 has ORF status, its function being uncertain. V was shortened by 0 bases and J by 2 bases, with 5 bases between the two germline ends. CDR3 length equals 13 residues. As DNA, the CDR3 is TGTGCCAGCAGTTACTCGAGAGCCTACGAGCAGTACTTC. This gives the protein CASSYSRAYEQYF.

This clone was counted only a few times. The chain links TRBV9 to TRBJ2-7; a weak D match, TRBD1 (6 bases). The ends were cut back, 3 bases at V and 3 bases at J, with 13 bases in the middle. The CDR3 consists of 14 residues. Germline lookup yields CDR1 SGDLS and CDR2 YYNGEE. The CDR3 nucleotides are TGTGCCAGCAGCGCGGACAGTCAAAGCTACGAGCAGTACTTC. Translation: CASSADSQSYEQYF.

This rearrangement joins TRBV10-3 to TRBJ1-1; no reliable D call. From germline, CDR1 is ENHRY and CDR2 SYGVKD. This CDR3 is built from 9 residues. Trimming left V 11 bases short and J 2 bases short, with 3 bases between. This chain's CDR3 is CACNTEAFF. Here the CDR3 DNA reads TGTGCCTGTAACACTGAAGCTTTCTTT.

The chain couples TRBV7-2 to TRBJ2-3; tentatively, D is TRBD2 (6 bases). CDR1 and CDR2 (germline): SGHTA, FQGNSA. The germline V and J ends were trimmed by 3 bases and 2 bases, with 9 bases remaining between them. The CDR3 loop spans 14 amino acids. CDR3 sequence reads: CASSFAGPTDTQYF. As DNA, the CDR3 is TGTGCCAGCAGCTTCGCGGGACCCACAGATACGCAGTATTTT.